This T cell receptor (beta chain) was recorded in a study of metastatic and nonmetastatic thyroid tumors (dated by TCRdb to the early 2020s). Concerning the study at large: Repertoires were compared across peripheral blood and tumor or nodule tissue samples from malignant and benign thyroid patients.

The CDR3 sequence holds 15 residues, the cysteine and phenylalanine included. Of the read, only the CDR3 DNA is kept; its 45 bases are in frame from base 1. Taken from the germline V gene (reference sequence), the CDR1 and CDR2 loops are SEHNR and FQNEAQ. Broad study findings and their caveats: In both blood and tumor samples, TCR beta diversity was reported to be significantly higher in malignant tumors than in benign nodules.

None of the patients had been given any treatment before thyroid surgery. Patient clinical samples collected from about 2012 to 2019 were retrospectively analysed using T-cell receptor beta sequencing. This clone was counted between two and nine times. It lacks a known antigen. The junction shows a germline mismatch at one end, possibly a read error. The library was prepared using PCR. The reads were generated on an Illumina HiSeq 4000. The TCR beta-chain CDR3 region of each patient was profiled by high-throughput sequencing. The study's own analysis went as follows. CDR3 differences across clinicopathological groups were used to build a classifier for discriminating distant-metastatic papillary thyroid cancer patients. Repertoire diversity was assessed with the Shannon index, and tumor-blood repertoire similarity with the Morisita-Horn index. TCRdb redid the processing of the public reads, applying fastp at Q25 and MiXCR, and retained in-frame beta chains. Here the V and J calls rest on TCRdb's processing, not on the authors' analysis. In all, the sample holds 60,000 or so clones, and 4% to 5% of those were seen once. The ten biggest clones cover 20% to 25% of the sample.

Material: blood. This sequence was found in a female donor with papillary thyroid cancer or a benign thyroid nodule (not recorded which). Some clones in this sample may be carry-over from other donors' samples. This chain joins TRBV7-9 to TRBJ2-1; perhaps TRBD2 is the D gene, with 5 bases matching. The DNA sequence is TGTGCCAGCAGCTCATGTACCCGGGAAAACAATGAGCGGTTCTTC. This translates into CASSSCTRENNERFF.